These 27 T cell receptor beta chains came from one sample sequenced in a study of blood T cell repertoires in COVID-19. The assay was immunoSEQ multiplex PCR, and TCRdb's table has in-frame clones only and misses some. The sample has 360,000 or so clones, around nine tenths seen once. The sample comprised PBMCs or T cells enriched from blood (not recorded which). These receptor sequences come from a woman between 25 and 40 years old who had been exposed to COVID-19.

CDR3 region: CASSLVRAGGPRNEQFF. The CDR3 DNA reads as TGTGCCAGCAGCTTAGTGCGAGCGGGAGGGCCGAGAAATGAGCAGTTCTTC. The chain couples TRBV7-9 to TRBJ2-1, with 10 bases that match TRBD2. Trimming at V came to 1 base and at J to 7 bases, leaving 10 bases not matched to a gene. The CDR3 sequence is 17 residues long. The germline V gene encodes CDR1 SEHNR and CDR2 FQNEAQ (reference sequence).

The J gene is TRBJ2-1, the V gene TRBV27; TRBD1 might be the D (6 bases). The V gene lost 6 bases and the J gene lost 9 bases, with 15 bases spanning the gap. This CDR3 region has 13 residues. CDR1 is MNHEY and CDR2 is SMNVEV in the germline V gene (reference sequence). This chain's CDR3 is CASSKLQGGEQFF. The CDR3 DNA sequence: TGTGCCAGCAGCAAACTACAGGGTGGTGAGCAGTTCTTC.

The genes are TRBV6-1 and TRBJ2-1, with D perhaps matching TRBD1 (6 bases). This CDR3 region has 15 residues. Trimming removed 1 base at V and 5 bases at J, with 12 bases between. The germline CDR1 and CDR2 sequences are MNHNS and SASEGT. CDR3 loop: CASSEVQGPHNEQFF. CDR3 DNA sequence: TGTGCCAGCAGTGAAGTACAGGGCCCCCACAATGAGCAGTTCTTC.

This clone was seen once. The genes are TRBV2 and TRBJ2-5; maybe TRBD2 (5 bases). The CDR3 contains 15 residues. Germline-derived CDR1 and CDR2 are SNHLY and FYNNEI. Trimming shortened V by 7 bases and J by 1 base, and 16 bases separated the two germline ends. This CDR3 reads CASTSDGRGQETQYF. CDR3 in DNA: TGTGCCAGCACCTCCGATGGACGGGGCCAAGAGACCCAGTACTTC.

The rearrangement joins TRBV9 to TRBJ1-2; TRBD1 might be the D (6 bases). V lost 0 bases and J 2 bases, leaving 11 bases between the germline ends. There are 15 residues in the CDR3. CDR1 is SGDLS, CDR2 YYNGEE, per germline. CDR3 protein: CASSVDGTTNYGYTF. The CDR3 coding sequence is TGTGCCAGCAGCGTAGACGGGACAACAAACTATGGCTACACCTTC.

This rearrangement joins TRBV5-5 to TRBJ1-1; weak D call: TRBD1 (5 bases). The CDR3 is 13 amino acids. The germline V gene encodes CDR1 SGHKS and CDR2 YYEKEE (reference sequence). The V and J ends lost 5 bases and 1 base respectively, with 9 bases between them. This chain's CDR3 is CASSRQGNTEAFF. The CDR3 DNA sequence: TGTGCCAGCAGTCGCCAGGGGAACACTGAAGCTTTCTTT.

The rearrangement uses TRBV5-1 and TRBJ2-1; D gene ambiguous. Germline CDR1 and CDR2: SGHRS and YFSETQ. The V gene lost 5 bases and the J gene lost 8 bases, with 17 bases spanning the gap. The CDR3 is 14 amino acids. In DNA form, the CDR3 reads TGCGCCAGCAGTACCGGGTTGAAGACGTATGAGCAGTTCTTC. Its translation is CASSTGLKTYEQFF.

This clone appeared a single time. The rearrangement joins TRBV19 to TRBJ1-5; D is ambiguous. Germline loops: CDR1 LNHDA, CDR2 SQIVND (reference sequence). The CDR3 totals 14 residues. V lost 5 bases and J lost 0, with 8 bases in between. CDR3 in amino acids: CASSVAVSNQPQHF. CDR3 in DNA: TGTGCCAGTAGTGTCGCAGTTAGCAATCAGCCCCAGCATTTT.

The chain uses TRBV5-1 and TRBJ1-1; 7 bases are a match to TRBD1. V dropped 0 bases and J dropped 9; count of bases not matched to a gene: 2. Germline CDR1 SGHRS, CDR2 YFSETQ. This CDR3 has 12 residues. The CDR3 reads CASSLVTGQAFF. CDR3 in DNA: TGCGCCAGCAGCTTGGTGACAGGGCAAGCTTTCTTT.

The chain carries TRBV5-1 and TRBJ1-5, with 7 bases fitting TRBD1. This CDR3 is 13 amino acids long. After removal of 3 bases from V and 4 bases from J, the junction contained 1 base not matched to a gene. Germline lookup yields CDR1 SGHRS and CDR2 YFSETQ. CDR3 DNA sequence: TGCGCCAGCAGCTGGGACAGTAATCAGCCCCAGCATTTT. Encoded protein: CASSWDSNQPQHF.

The CDR3 DNA reads TGTGCCAGCAGCGCCCAGCGCATGGGGCGCTCTGGAAACACCATATATTTT. It yields the protein CASSAQRMGRSGNTIYF. The chain joins TRBV7-9 to TRBJ1-3; D perhaps matches TRBD1 (5 bases). V lost 5 bases to trimming and J lost 0 bases, with 17 bases between them. The V gene's germline CDR1 is SEHNR and CDR2 FQNEAQ (reference sequence). The length of the CDR3 is 17 residues.

The chain joins TRBV7-2 to TRBJ2-7; D possibly corresponds to TRBD2 (6 bases). The V gene's germline CDR1 is SGHTA and CDR2 FQGNSA. The CDR3 has 15 residues. Trimming took off 5 bases at V and 0 bases at J, with 14 bases between the two ends. The CDR3 spells CASSRGASASYEQYF. The CDR3 DNA reads TGTGCCAGCAGCCGCGGGGCTAGCGCCTCCTACGAGCAGTACTTC.

The chain has TRBV5-6 and TRBJ1-6; a weak D match, TRBD1 (5 bases). This CDR3 has 18 amino acids. The V gene's germline CDR1 is SGHDT and CDR2 YYEEEE. Trimming left V 4 bases short and J 0 bases short, with 17 bases between. The CDR3 region has the DNA TGTGCCAGCAGCATGGATCCACAGGCGAGCTCCTATAATTCACCCCTCCACTTT. Protein: CASSMDPQASSYNSPLHF.

V and J are TRBV5-1 and TRBJ2-7, with 12 bases lining up with TRBD2. The germline V gene encodes CDR1 SGHRS and CDR2 YFSETQ. Unmatched junction bases numbered 5, after V lost 0 bases and J lost 4 bases. The CDR3 loop spans 16 amino acids. The CDR3 spells CASSLEGTSGLYEQYF. Written as DNA, the CDR3 is TGCGCCAGCAGCTTGGAGGGGACTAGCGGGCTATACGAGCAGTACTTC. Full variable domain (missing parts from reference TRBV5-1 and TRBJ2-7): KAGVTQTPRYLIKTRGQQVTLSCSPISGHRSVSWYQQTPGQGLQFLFEYFSETQRNKGNFPGRFSGRQFSNSRSEMNVSTLELGDSALYLCASSLEGTSGLYEQYFGPGTRLTVT.

The V and J genes are TRBV27 and TRBJ2-5, with 7 bases matching TRBD2. This CDR3 contains 16 residues. Trimming cost V 1 base and J 3 bases; bases outside gene matches: 8. CDR1 MNHEY and CDR2 SMNVEV come from the germline V gene (reference sequence). The CDR3 protein is CASSLFPSGVKETQYF. Written as DNA, the CDR3 is TGTGCCAGCAGTTTATTCCCCAGCGGGGTCAAAGAGACCCAGTACTTC.

This clone came up once. The gene calls are TRBV24-1 and TRBJ2-3; TRBD2 matches 9 bases. Germline V gene sequence: CDR1 KGHDR, CDR2 SFDVKD. The CDR3 covers 14 residues. V lost 5 bases to trimming and J lost 6 bases; unmatched junction nucleotides: 5. DNA for the CDR3: TGTGCCACCAGTGTAGCGGGAGATCGGGATACGCAGTATTTT. Amino acids: CATSVAGDRDTQYF.

This chain uses TRBV11-3 with TRBJ2-1; tentatively, D is TRBD2 (5 bases). The CDR3 contains 16 residues. CDR1 SGHNT and CDR2 YENEEA come from the germline V gene. V was cut by 2 bases and J by 4 bases, with 15 bases left in between. CDR3 region: CASSLPLAPQYNEQFF. The DNA of the CDR3 is TGTGCCAGCAGCTTACCCCTAGCCCCGCAATACAATGAGCAGTTCTTC.

The chain recombines TRBV5-1 with TRBJ1-2; D is uncertain. Trimming shortened V by 2 bases and J by 8 bases, and 13 bases separated the two germline ends. Germline loops: CDR1 SGHRS, CDR2 YFSETQ. CDR3 length equals 13 residues. CDR3 amino acids: CASSFGQEGGYTF. The CDR3 DNA is TGCGCCAGCAGCTTTGGGCAGGAAGGAGGCTACACCTTC.

CDR3: CASSYFVRGNNSPLHF. In DNA, the CDR3 is TGTGCCAGCAGTTACTTTGTACGGGGGAATAATTCACCCCTCCACTTT. V gene TRBV6-5 combines with J gene TRBJ1-6; possibly TRBD1 for D (5 bases). Germline values: CDR1 MNHEY, CDR2 SVGAGI. The CDR3 is 16 amino acids. V was cut by 1 base and J by 5 bases, with 12 bases left in between.

This clone was seen only once. The gene calls are TRBV5-6 and TRBJ2-2; 8 nucleotides line up with TRBD1. The V gene end was trimmed by 2 bases and the J gene end by 7 bases; junction bases not matched to a gene: 7. The CDR3 is 15 amino acids. Germline V gene lookup returns CDR1 SGHDT and CDR2 YYEEEE. The chain's CDR3 is CASSLPGGIIGELFF. Here the CDR3 DNA reads TGTGCCAGCAGCTTACCAGGGGGCATTATCGGGGAGCTGTTTTTT.

This clone is labeled medium-sized. The rearrangement links TRBV11-2 to TRBJ2-7, with D maybe TRBD2 (5 bases). V was trimmed by 5 bases and J by 0 bases, leaving 17 bases between them. Germline CDR1 SGHAT, CDR2 FQNNGV. The CDR3 length is 16 residues. CDR3 region: CASSQSAGGLSYEQYF. CDR3 in DNA: TGTGCCAGCAGCCAAAGTGCCGGAGGTCTCTCCTACGAGCAGTACTTC.

This sequence joins TRBV5-1 and TRBJ1-6; D ambiguous. The V and J ends lost 0 bases and 7 bases respectively, with 11 bases between them. Germline loops: CDR1 SGHRS, CDR2 YFSETQ. This CDR3 is 15 amino acids long. The DNA for the CDR3 is TGCGCCAGCAGCTTGGCCAAAGGGAGGAATTCACCCCTCCACTTT. Translated, it gives CASSLAKGRNSPLHF.

The sample holds a few counts of this clone. The chain carries TRBV27 and TRBJ1-6; maybe TRBD1 (6 bases). In germline, CDR1 is MNHEY, CDR2 SMNVEV (reference sequence). Trimming took 6 bases from V and 6 from J, leaving 15 bases between them. This CDR3 spans 15 amino acids. CDR3: CASRVLDRINSPLHF. The CDR3 DNA is TGTGCCAGCAGGGTATTAGACAGGATTAATTCACCCCTCCACTTT.

This chain links TRBV25-1 with TRBJ2-7, with 11 bases lining up with TRBD1. CDR3 length: 13 amino acids. CDR1 is MGHDK and CDR2 is SYGVNS in the germline V gene. J gave up 2 bases and V 10 bases, and 4 bases lay outside the gene matches. CDR3 in DNA: TGTGCCACTAGGGACAGGGGGGCCTACGAGCAGTACTTC. Amino acid sequence: CATRDRGAYEQYF.

The V gene is TRBV5-1, the J gene TRBJ2-5; TRBD2 matches 10 bases. The CDR3 spans 15 residues. The germline V gene encodes CDR1 SGHRS and CDR2 YFSETQ. V trimming: 0 bases; J trimming: 2 bases; junction bases outside the gene matches: 1. In DNA form, the CDR3 reads TGCGCCAGCAGCTTGGTACTAGCGGGGCAAGAGACCCAGTACTTC. Encoded protein: CASSLVLAGQETQYF.

The rearrangement links TRBV28 to TRBJ2-3; 8 positions agree with TRBD2. Germline trimming cut 2 bases from V and 1 base from J; bases unmatched to any gene: 5. Looked up from germline, CDR1 is MDHEN and CDR2 is SYDVKM. The CDR3 runs 16 residues. CDR3 amino acids: CASSLDPREGTDTQYF. The CDR3, as DNA: TGTGCCAGCAGTTTAGATCCGCGGGAGGGCACAGATACGCAGTATTTT. Together with reference TRBV28 and TRBJ2-3, the CDR3 gives the full variable domain: DVKVTQSSRYLVKRTGEKVFLECVQDMDHENMFWYRQDPGLGLRLIYFSYDVKMKEKGDIPEGYSVSREKKERFSLILESASTNQTSMYLCASSLDPREGTDTQYFGPGTRLTVL.

The chain carries TRBV7-2 and TRBJ2-2; D gene unclear. V was cut by 3 bases and J by 1 base, with 6 bases left in between. The CDR3 spans 14 residues. Germline V gives CDR1 SGHTA, CDR2 FQGNSA. This chain's CDR3 is CASSLRLNTGELFF. Here the CDR3 DNA reads TGTGCCAGCAGCTTGCGCCTGAACACCGGGGAGCTGTTTTTT.